A selection of T cell receptor beta chains follows, all from one sample in a study of early T cells in non-severe SARS-CoV-2 infection. One entry per CDR3 protein results from TCRdb running MiXCR on the 5' RACE reads. The sample comprises tens of thousands of distinct CDR3 sequences, 10% to 15% of which are singletons, and over 1.1% rests with the top ten. The sample here was whole blood, taken at baseline. These receptors were obtained from an adult who was a healthcare worker with PCR-confirmed SARS-CoV-2 infection or an uninfected control (not recorded which). The CDR3 runs from the conserved cysteine through the conserved F or W. D genes are given only for firm matches. The listing skips clone size in some rows; elsewhere it reads once, few, many or a size class.

TRBV30	TRBJ1-2	many	.	CAWSVGGSDGYTF	TGTGCCTGGAGTGTTGGGGGATCCGATGGCTACACCTTC
TRBV2	TRBJ2-2	many	.	CASSPQNTGELFF	TGTGCCAGCAGTCCACAGAACACCGGGGAGCTGTTTTTT
TRBV5-4	TRBJ2-5	few	.	CASSLDREVETQYF	TGTGCCAGCAGCTTGGACAGGGAGGTAGAGACCCAGTACTTC
TRBV9	TRBJ1-1	.	.	CASSVGVRGTEAFF	TGTGCCAGCAGCGTAGGGGTAAGGGGCACTGAAGCTTTCTTT
TRBV6-5	TRBJ2-7	.	.	CASNPRGFSKGPNSYEQYF	TGTGCCAGCAATCCAAGGGGGTTTTCGAAGGGCCCGAACTCCTACGAGCAGTACTTC
TRBV4-3	TRBJ2-5	.	.	CASSQTFTFQETQYF	TGCGCCAGCAGCCAAACGTTCACATTCCAAGAGACCCAGTACTTC
TRBV27	TRBJ1-2	few	.	CASRPGQLAYGYTF	TGTGCCAGCAGGCCCGGACAGTTAGCCTATGGCTACACCTTC
TRBV29-1	TRBJ2-7	few	.	CSVPRPAKQYF	TGCAGCGTTCCCCGGCCCGCCAAGCAGTACTTC
TRBV7-2	TRBJ2-2	few	.	CASSEGGAPGELFF	TGTGCCAGCAGCGAAGGGGGGGCCCCCGGGGAGCTGTTTTTT
TRBV5-6	TRBJ1-1	once	.	CASSWSGGGNTEAFF	TGTGCCAGCAGCTGGAGTGGGGGCGGGAACACTGAAGCTTTCTTT
TRBV7-9	TRBJ2-1	few	.	CASSQGAAGGSYNEQFF	TGTGCCAGCAGCCAGGGGGCAGCGGGAGGATCCTACAATGAGCAGTTCTTC
TRBV5-5	TRBJ2-4	few	.	CASSRQFILAKNIQYF	TGTGCCAGCAGCCGACAGTTCATACTAGCCAAAAACATTCAGTACTTC
TRBV28	TRBJ1-6	.	.	CASSRTNNSPLHF	TGTGCCAGCAGTAGGACCAATAATTCACCCCTCCACTTT
TRBV19	TRBJ1-5	.	TRBD1	CASRGQAGVNNQPQHF	TGTGCCAGTAGGGGACAGGCGGGGGTAAATAATCAGCCCCAGCATTTT
TRBV15	TRBJ1-2	few	.	CATSRELTDGYTF	TGTGCCACCAGCAGAGAACTCACAGATGGCTACACCTTC
TRBV12-5	TRBJ2-3	.	.	CASGFGLGTDTQYF	TGTGCTAGTGGTTTTGGGCTCGGCACAGATACGCAGTATTTT
TRBV28	TRBJ2-1	.	.	CASSFTGEQFF	TGTGCCAGCAGTTTCACCGGTGAGCAGTTCTTC
TRBV19	TRBJ2-3	many	.	CASIDFRDMRNTQYF	TGTGCCAGTATTGACTTCCGGGACATGCGGAATACGCAGTATTTT
TRBV5-4	TRBJ2-5	.	.	CASSLAGRETQYF	TGTGCCAGCAGCTTGGCCGGGAGAGAGACCCAGTACTTC
TRBV12-3/TRBV12-4	TRBJ2-1	few	.	CASRSTPVGAGNEQFF	TGTGCCAGCAGATCCACCCCGGTGGGAGCAGGCAATGAGCAGTTCTTC
TRBV7-9	TRBJ2-7	.	TRBD1	CASSLAGGLYEQYF	TGTGCCAGCAGCTTAGCAGGGGGCCTCTACGAGCAGTACTTC
TRBV6-6	TRBJ1-6	.	TRBD1	CASSSPPDRFNSPLHF	TGTGCCAGCAGCTCTCCCCCGGACAGGTTTAATTCACCCCTCCACTTT
TRBV20-1	TRBJ2-1	many	TRBD1	CSATQGARQFF	TGCAGTGCTACACAGGGGGCTCGGCAGTTCTTC
TRBV2	TRBJ2-2	.	.	CASRKALRGKAGELFF	TGTGCCAGCAGAAAAGCCCTAAGGGGGAAGGCCGGGGAGCTGTTTTTT
TRBV2	TRBJ2-3	many	.	CASSEARLAGTLTSTDTQYF	TGTGCCAGCAGTGAAGCGCGTTTGGCCGGGACACTTACTAGCACAGATACGCAGTATTTT
TRBV6-2/TRBV6-3	TRBJ2-3	few	.	CASRNPPADTQYF	TGTGCCAGCAGAAACCCTCCAGCAGATACGCAGTATTTT
TRBV28	TRBJ2-7	few	TRBD2	CASRRGTSDREQYF	TGTGCCAGCAGACGTGGGACTAGCGATCGCGAGCAGTACTTC
TRBV7-9	TRBJ1-5	many	.	CASSSQDGYNQPQHF	TGTGCCAGCAGCTCGCAGGACGGATACAATCAGCCCCAGCATTTT
TRBV11-2	TRBJ2-2	.	.	CASSSGHLTGELFF	TGTGCCAGCAGCTCCGGACACCTCACCGGGGAGCTGTTTTTT
TRBV20-1	TRBJ2-6	many	TRBD1	CSARDPQGVSSGANVLTF	TGCAGTGCTAGAGATCCCCAGGGGGTTAGCTCTGGGGCCAACGTCCTGACTTTC
TRBV6-2/TRBV6-3	TRBJ1-1	.	.	CASRPWREKAFF	TGTGCCAGCAGACCTTGGAGGGAAAAAGCTTTCTTT
TRBV18	TRBJ1-3	many	.	CASSPSTVVSGNTIYF	TGTGCCAGCTCGCCGTCCACAGTGGTTTCTGGAAACACCATATATTTT
TRBV20-1	TRBJ2-5	.	TRBD2	CSASLAGGPRETQYF	TGCAGTGCTAGTCTAGCGGGAGGGCCCCGGGAGACCCAGTACTTC
TRBV25-1	TRBJ2-7	few	.	CASNEDEGAYEQYF	TGTGCCAGCAACGAAGACGAGGGGGCCTACGAGCAGTACTTC
TRBV7-2	TRBJ1-1	.	.	CASSFIGTATSNTEAFF	TGTGCCAGCAGCTTCATAGGGACGGCTACCTCGAACACTGAAGCTTTCTTT
TRBV12-3/TRBV12-4	TRBJ2-7	.	.	CASSFTTGGAYEQYF	TGTGCCAGCAGTTTTACCACCGGGGGTGCCTACGAGCAGTACTTC
TRBV7-6	TRBJ2-3	.	.	CASSVNVGPGDTQYF	TGTGCCAGCAGCGTTAATGTGGGGCCTGGAGATACGCAGTATTTT
TRBV6-2/TRBV6-3	TRBJ2-2	.	.	CASSNSGELFF	TGTGCCAGCAGTAATTCGGGGGAGCTGTTTTTT
TRBV7-8	TRBJ2-2	.	.	CASKDRLNTGELFF	TGTGCCAGCAAGGACAGATTGAACACCGGGGAGCTGTTTTTT
TRBV10-2	TRBJ2-3	few	.	CASSTTLVPDTQYF	TGCGCCAGCAGTACCACCCTGGTGCCAGATACGCAGTATTTT
TRBV18	TRBJ2-7	.	TRBD1	CASSPTGQTPYEQYF	TGTGCCAGCTCGCCTACGGGACAGACCCCCTACGAGCAGTACTTC
TRBV7-9	TRBJ2-7	.	.	CASSSLTGTHRPYEQYF	TGTGCCAGCAGCTCACTAACCGGGACCCACAGGCCATACGAGCAGTACTTC
TRBV29-1	TRBJ2-5	.	TRBD1	CSVAPQGARETQYF	TGCAGCGTCGCCCCACAGGGGGCACGAGAGACCCAGTACTTC
TRBV4-3	TRBJ2-1	.	.	CASSQEAGWLAAYNEQFF	TGCGCCAGCAGCCAAGAGGCGGGTTGGCTAGCAGCCTACAATGAGCAGTTCTTC
TRBV29-1	TRBJ2-6	few	.	CSVVPAGANVLTF	TGCAGCGTTGTTCCAGCTGGGGCCAACGTCCTGACTTTC
TRBV7-9	TRBJ2-7	.	.	CASSILPDSDEQYF	TGTGCCAGCAGCATCTTACCTGACTCGGACGAGCAGTACTTC